A single sample is the source of the 23 T cell receptor beta chains below, sequenced in a study of cytotoxic CD8 clonotypes in ibrutinib-treated CLL. TCRdb keeps only in-frame clones here, not all; method: immunoSEQ multiplex PCR. This repertoire shows over 200,000 clones, about three quarters found once; its top ten account for 5.9%. Source: PBMCs, taken after 12 months of ibrutinib treatment. These TCRs come from a human donor with chronic lymphocytic leukemia.

The chain is built from TRBV9 and TRBJ1-6; D remains ambiguous. With 1 base removed from V and 5 bases from J, the gap between germline ends came to 10 bases. Germline CDR1 is SGDLS and CDR2 is YYNGEE. The CDR3 covers 15 residues. CDR3 sequence reads: CASSVNGVNNSPLHF. CDR3 DNA: TGTGCCAGCAGCGTAAACGGAGTGAATAATTCACCCCTCCACTTT.

V is TRBV7-2 and J is TRBJ2-5; 9 positions match TRBD2. V dropped 4 bases and J dropped 3; count of bases not matched to a gene: 6. The V gene's germline CDR1 is SGHTA and CDR2 FQGNSA. The CDR3 extends over 15 amino acids. CDR3 DNA sequence: TGTGCCAGCAGCTCCCTTAGCGGGAGTGAAGAGACCCAGTACTTC. Its translation is CASSSLSGSEETQYF.

The chain is built from TRBV2 and TRBJ2-1; TRBD2 matches at 9 bases. The trim removed 7 bases at V and 8 bases at J, leaving 9 bases unmatched. There are 14 residues in the CDR3. The germline V gene encodes CDR1 SNHLY and CDR2 FYNNEI. The DNA of the CDR3 is TGTGCCAGCAAACGGATAGCGGGAGACCATGAGCAGTTCTTC. It codes for CASKRIAGDHEQFF.

The J gene is TRBJ2-6, the V gene TRBV28, with a possible D match to TRBD1 (5 bases). The CDR3 extends over 14 amino acids. Trimming took 11 bases from V and 2 from J, leaving 13 bases between them. Per germline, CDR1 MDHEN and CDR2 SYDVKM. CDR3 coding DNA: TGTGCCGGCCAGGGCAGGGCTGGGGCCAACGTCCTGACTTTC. Encoded protein: CAGQGRAGANVLTF. The full variable domain, completed using reference TRBV28 and TRBJ2-6, is DVKVTQSSRYLVKRTGEKVFLECVQDMDHENMFWYRQDPGLGLRLIYFSYDVKMKEKGDIPEGYSVSREKKERFSLILESASTNQTSMYLCAGQGRAGANVLTFGAGSRLTVL.

In its sample, this clone was seen a few times. This chain connects TRBV19 to TRBJ1-5, with no clear D. CDR1 and CDR2 from the germline V gene are LNHDA and SQIVND (reference sequence). Deletions cut 1 base from V and 1 base from J, with 5 bases between. The CDR3 runs 14 residues. CDR3 in amino acids: CASSIGVSNQPQHF. The CDR3 nucleotides are TGTGCCAGTAGTATAGGGGTGAGCAATCAGCCCCAGCATTTT.

This sequence joins TRBV28 and TRBJ1-5, with TRBD1 matching over 7 bases. CDR1 is MDHEN, CDR2 SYDVKM, per germline. Trimming cost V 8 bases and J 2 bases; bases outside gene matches: 9. The CDR3 is 15 residues long. The CDR3 loop is CASRTEGAGNQPQHF. CDR3 DNA: TGTGCCAGCCGGACAGAGGGGGCAGGCAATCAGCCCCAGCATTTT.

This chain uses TRBV30 with TRBJ2-7; 7 nucleotides agree with TRBD1. Looked up from germline, CDR1 is GTSNPN and CDR2 is SVGIG (reference sequence). V was clipped by 3 bases and J by 4 bases; unmatched bases: 3. The CDR3 is made up of 12 amino acids. CDR3: CAWSLQGYEQYF. The CDR3 nucleotides read TGTGCCTGGAGCCTACAGGGGTACGAGCAGTACTTC.

This clone was seen only once. The genes are TRBV6-5 and TRBJ1-2, with TRBD1 matching 12 bases. Germline CDR1 is MNHEY and CDR2 is SVGAGI. This CDR3 has 14 amino acids. After removal of 10 bases from V and 3 bases from J, the junction contained 6 bases not matched to a gene. The CDR3 DNA is TGTGCCACCACCGGGACAGGGGGCTACTATGGCTACACCTTC. Translation gives CATTGTGGYYGYTF.

This clone was detected ten times or more. V and J are TRBV2 and TRBJ2-7; 8 bases agree with TRBD1. The CDR3 covers 15 residues. The germline V gene has CDR1 SNHLY and CDR2 FYNNEI. The J segment lost 6 bases and the V segment lost 6 bases, leaving 13 bases of the junction unmatched. CDR3 loop: CASRSDRALLSEQYF. CDR3 in DNA: TGTGCCAGCAGATCGGACAGGGCTTTACTCTCCGAGCAGTACTTC.

CDR3 bases: TGTGCCAGCACCGCGGGTGCCTACGAGCAGTACTTC. Amino acid sequence: CASTAGAYEQYF. This chain joins TRBV6-1 and TRBJ2-7; maybe TRBD2 (5 bases). V dropped 7 bases and J dropped 2 bases, with 9 bases sitting between them. The CDR3 covers 12 residues. The germline V gene has CDR1 MNHNS and CDR2 SASEGT.

CDR3 sequence (DNA): TGCGCCAGCAGCCTCCTAGCCACTGAAGCTTTCTTT. It specifies CASSLLATEAFF. The rearrangement joins TRBV5-1 to TRBJ1-1; D is unclear. The CDR3 has 12 residues. V was trimmed by 4 bases and J by 4 bases, leaving 8 bases between them. Germline V gene data show CDR1 as SGHRS and CDR2 as YFSETQ.

This rearrangement joins TRBV28 to TRBJ2-7, with TRBD2 matching over 12 bases. Germline CDR1 MDHEN, CDR2 SYDVKM. CDR3 length equals 14 residues. With V trimmed by 6 bases and J by 6 bases, 6 bases remained unmatched. CDR3 coding DNA: TGTGCCAGCAGCCAGGGACTAGCGGGTAGCGAGCAGTACTTC. Its protein product is CASSQGLAGSEQYF.

This clone was seen only once. The genes are TRBV5-1 and TRBJ1-1; D is uncertain. Germline values: CDR1 SGHRS, CDR2 YFSETQ. The CDR3 has 20 residues. Between the trimmed V and J ends, which lost 0 bases and 1 base, there was a span of 25 bases. Here the CDR3 DNA reads TGCGCCAGCAGCTTGGCCGTTGAGTTTATTACGACGTCCCCGAACACTGAAGCTTTCTTT. Its translation is CASSLAVEFITTSPNTEAFF.

V gene TRBV6-1 combines with J gene TRBJ2-1, with D unresolved. The CDR3 runs to 15 residues. V was clipped by 5 bases and J by 5 bases, with 16 bases between them. CDR1 and CDR2 (germline): MNHNS, SASEGT. The CDR3 loop reads CASSLNSAANNEQFF. DNA of the CDR3: TGTGCCAGCAGTCTGAATTCGGCAGCGAACAATGAGCAGTTCTTC.

The gene calls are TRBV9 and TRBJ2-1; 11 nucleotides agree with TRBD2. The V segment lost 3 bases and the J segment 7 bases; nucleotides outside the gene matches: 9. This CDR3 has 16 amino acids. CDR1 is SGDLS and CDR2 is YYNGEE in the germline V gene. The CDR3 loop is CASSETGLAVINEQFF. The CDR3 nucleotides read TGTGCCAGCAGCGAAACGGGACTAGCGGTTATTAATGAGCAGTTCTTC.

The chain carries TRBV7-8 and TRBJ2-7; D not certain. Per germline, CDR1 SGHVS and CDR2 FQNEAQ. The CDR3 extends over 12 amino acids. V was pared by 5 bases and J by 5 bases, with 10 bases between. CDR3: CASSGPIDEQYF. DNA of the CDR3: TGTGCCAGCAGCGGCCCGATAGACGAGCAGTACTTC.

This clone was seen once. The genes are TRBV21-1 and TRBJ1-1; the table's D gene call, TRBD1, was not cross checked with the DNA. TRBV21-1 is a listed pseudogene. This CDR3 region has 15 residues. CDR3 residues: CASSKVGAKWAEAFF. DNA for the CDR3: TGTGCCAGCAGCAAAGTGGGGGCCAAGTGGGCTGAAGCTTTCTTT.

The chain is built from TRBV29-1 and TRBJ2-1; D gene uncertain. The CDR3 covers 13 residues. With 1 base removed from V and 10 bases from J, the gap between germline ends came to 14 bases. Germline-derived CDR1 and CDR2 are SQVTM and ANQGSEA. Written as DNA, the CDR3 is TGCAGCGTTGAAGTGACACGGGTCGAGGAGCAGTTCTTC. This sequence encodes CSVEVTRVEEQFF.

The rearrangement uses TRBV18 and TRBJ1-1; 7 bases agree with TRBD1. CDR1 and CDR2 (germline): KGHSH, LQKENI. Trimming took 3 bases from V and 5 from J; bases not matched to a gene: 6. The CDR3 is 14 residues long. The chain's CDR3 is CASSPDRARTEAFF. The CDR3 DNA reads TGTGCCAGCTCACCTGACAGGGCGAGAACTGAAGCTTTCTTT.

This sequence joins TRBV30 and TRBJ2-7; D remains unclear. From germline, CDR1 is GTSNPN and CDR2 SVGIG (reference sequence). The CDR3 extends over 12 amino acids. Trimming pared 0 bases from V and 7 bases from J, leaving 10 bases between. The CDR3 region has the DNA TGTGCCTGGAGTGTGAGGCTCGGGGAGCAGTACTTC. This sequence encodes CAWSVRLGEQYF.

This clone has just one count. The gene calls are TRBV5-3 and TRBJ1-2, with TRBD1 as a possible D gene (6 bases). TRBV5-3 is identified as an open reading frame with a role that is uncertain. The CDR3 consists of 16 residues. V was cut by 4 bases and J by 5 bases, with 21 bases left in between. Written as DNA, the CDR3 is TGTGCCAGAAGCCCGCCTGTAGGGGGAGGGGGATATGGCTACACCTTC. Protein: CARSPPVGGGGYGYTF.

V is TRBV7-3 and J is TRBJ2-3; D not resolved. Per the germline V gene, CDR1 is SGHTA and CDR2 is FQGTGA. Trimming shortened V by 5 bases and J by 7 bases, and 16 bases separated the two germline ends. CDR3 length equals 14 residues. The DNA of the CDR3 is TGTGCCAGCAGCGCAAAGGGCGGCTGGAATACGCAGTATTTT. It specifies CASSAKGGWNTQYF.

This chain joins TRBV5-1 and TRBJ2-1; 8 bases agree with TRBD2. Germline V gene sequence: CDR1 SGHRS, CDR2 YFSETQ. This CDR3 spans 17 amino acids. The V and J ends lost 2 bases and 2 bases, in that order; junction bases with no gene match: 9. The CDR3 sequence is CASSLSGSTRAYNEQFF. As DNA, the CDR3 is TGCGCCAGCAGCTTAAGCGGGAGTACTCGCGCCTACAATGAGCAGTTCTTC.